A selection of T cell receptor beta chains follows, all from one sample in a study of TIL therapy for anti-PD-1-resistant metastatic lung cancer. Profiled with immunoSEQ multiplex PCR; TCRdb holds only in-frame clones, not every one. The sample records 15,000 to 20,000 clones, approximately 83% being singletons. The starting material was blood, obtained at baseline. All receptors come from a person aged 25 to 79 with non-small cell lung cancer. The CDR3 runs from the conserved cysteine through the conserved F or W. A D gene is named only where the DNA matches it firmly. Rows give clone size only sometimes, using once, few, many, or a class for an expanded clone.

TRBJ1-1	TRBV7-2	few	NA	TGTGCCAGCAGCTTAAGAGGGGAGGGGGACACTGAAGCTTTCTTT	CASSLRGEGDTEAFF
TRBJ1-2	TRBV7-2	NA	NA	TGTGCCAGCAGCTTAGCCGGGACCGATACCAACTATGGCTACACCTTC	CASSLAGTDTNYGYTF
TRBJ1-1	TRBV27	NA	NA	TGTGCCAGCAGGTCAGTGGCGTTGAACACTGAAGCTTTCTTT	CASRSVALNTEAFF
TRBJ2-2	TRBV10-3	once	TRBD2	TGTGCCATCAGTTTTACCCTGGGGGGGAGGGACACCGGGGAGCTGTTTTTT	CAISFTLGGRDTGELFF
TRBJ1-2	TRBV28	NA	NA	TGTGCCAGCAGTTTATCGGGGGGGTACGGCTACACCTTC	CASSLSGGYGYTF
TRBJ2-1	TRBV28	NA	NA	TGTGCCAGCAGTTCCAGGGTAGCGCCCTCCTACAATGAGCAGTTCTTC	CASSSRVAPSYNEQFF
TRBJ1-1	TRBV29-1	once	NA	TGCAGCGTGCCGACAGTTCAAAACACTGAAGCTTTCTTT	CSVPTVQNTEAFF
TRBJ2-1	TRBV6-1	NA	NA	TGTGCCAGCAGTGATGGGGTGGGGATGGACAATGAGCAGTTCTTC	CASSDGVGMDNEQFF
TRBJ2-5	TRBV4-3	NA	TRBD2	TGCGCCAGCAGCCAAGCCGTAGCGGGGGGCCAGGAGGAGACCCAGTACTTC	CASSQAVAGGQEETQYF
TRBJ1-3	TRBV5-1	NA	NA	TGCGCCAGCTGTCTTGGAGCAGGGAATACAGGAAACACCATATATTTT	CASCLGAGNTGNTIYF